A selection of T cell receptor beta chains follows, all from one sample in a study of T-cell reconstitution after alpha-beta-depleted transplantation in children. TCRdb recomputed calls from the PCR reads with MiXCR, one row per CDR3 protein. This sample carries about 340,000 distinct CDR3 sequences, 10% of them seen once, and the ten largest clones take approximately 2.3%. The sequencing here drew on PBMCs from the stem cell graft donor, taken from the stem cell graft. These receptors all stem from a human donor who donated a stem cell graft to a child with acute lymphoblastic leukemia. The CDR3 runs from the conserved cysteine through the conserved F or W. A D gene is named only where the DNA matches it firmly. Not all rows give a size; the values are once, few, many and, for expanded clones, a class.

size	D	V	J	DNA	CDR3
many	-	TRBV7-2	TRBJ1-1	TGTGCCAGCAGCCCTCTCGGGACTGAAGCTTTCTTT	CASSPLGTEAFF
few	-	TRBV5-1	TRBJ2-2	TGCGCCAGCAGCTCCAGCGGAGCCTACACCGGGGAGCTGTTTTTT	CASSSSGAYTGELFF
many	TRBD2	TRBV4-3	TRBJ2-7	TGCGCCAGCAGCCAGGGGACTAGCGGGAGTCACGAGCAGTACTTC	CASSQGTSGSHEQYF
-	-	TRBV19	TRBJ1-2	TGTGCCAGTAGTAAAGGAGGCAGGGCCAGCCGGGACGTCTACACCTTC	CASSKGGRASRDVYTF
few	-	TRBV14	TRBJ2-7	TGTGCCAGCAGCCGAGGAGGCCCGGGGTACGAGCAGTACTTC	CASSRGGPGYEQYF
few	-	TRBV5-1	TRBJ1-1	TGCGCCAGCAGCCCAGACGTCATGAACACTGAAGCTTTCTTT	CASSPDVMNTEAFF
-	TRBD1	TRBV10-3	TRBJ1-6	TGTGCCATCAGCCTCGGACAGGGGAAAGGACCCCTCCACTTT	CAISLGQGKGPLHF
-	-	TRBV2	TRBJ2-2	TGTGCCAGCAAATCGAGCGCAAACACCGGGGAGCTGTTTTTT	CASKSSANTGELFF
-	-	TRBV20-1	TRBJ2-7	TGCAGTGCCTCCGAGGACTGGGGTAGGGGGATCGAGCAGTACTTC	CSASEDWGRGIEQYF
few	-	TRBV7-9	TRBJ2-1	TGTGCCAGCAGTTTGCAGGTGGCTTACAATGAGCAGTTCTTC	CASSLQVAYNEQFF
many	TRBD2	TRBV29-1	TRBJ2-7	TGCAGCGTTGAAGAGGTTCTAGCGGGAGTACACGAGCAGTACTTC	CSVEEVLAGVHEQYF
few	TRBD1	TRBV5-1	TRBJ2-3	TGCGCCAGCAGCTTGGAGGGGACAGGGTCAGATACGCAGTATTTT	CASSLEGTGSDTQYF
few	-	TRBV2	TRBJ1-5	TGTGCCAGCAGTGCTTTTAGGGGGGTAAGCAATCAGCCCCAGCATTTT	CASSAFRGVSNQPQHF
-	-	TRBV4-3	TRBJ2-5	TGCGCCAGCAGCCGATGGGGAAGTCGAGAGACCCAGTACTTC	CASSRWGSRETQYF
few	-	TRBV12-3/TRBV12-4	TRBJ1-5	TGTGCCAGCAGTTTAACACAGGGTGGCAATCAGCCCCAGCATTTT	CASSLTQGGNQPQHF
-	-	TRBV12-3/TRBV12-4	TRBJ1-4	TGTGCCAGCAGTCCCCGGCCCGCAACTAATGAAAAACTGTTTTTT	CASSPRPATNEKLFF
many	TRBD1	TRBV20-1	TRBJ1-5	TGCAGTGGAAGGAGGGGACAGGGTGAAGGGAATCAGCCCCAGCATTTT	CSGRRGQGEGNQPQHF
-	TRBD2	TRBV28	TRBJ2-5	TGTGCCAGCAGTATGGGACTAGCGGAGACCCAGTACTTC	CASSMGLAETQYF
few	TRBD2	TRBV7-3	TRBJ2-1	TGTGCCAGCAGCACGCTGGGCGGGAGTTTTTACAATGAGCAGTTCTTC	CASSTLGGSFYNEQFF
-	-	TRBV2	TRBJ2-3	TGTGCCAGCAGTGATCTAGGGGATACGCAGTATTTT	CASSDLGDTQYF
many	-	TRBV20-1	TRBJ1-2	TGCAGTGCTAGGGCGGGGATCTATGGCTACACCTTC	CSARAGIYGYTF
many	-	TRBV29-1	TRBJ2-1	TGCAGCGTTGATCCGGGGGCGGGCTCCTACAATGAGCAGTTCTTC	CSVDPGAGSYNEQFF
few	TRBD2	TRBV5-1	TRBJ2-4	TGCGCCAGCAGCGCGGGACTAGCGGGAGTCATGGCCAAAAACATTCAGTACTTC	CASSAGLAGVMAKNIQYF
-	-	TRBV7-6	TRBJ2-1	TGTGCCAGCAGCCCCGGGGATAGAAATGAGCAGTTCTTC	CASSPGDRNEQFF